These T cell receptor beta chains were read from a single sample in a study of T cell repertoires in ileal Crohn's disease. Sequenced by immunoSEQ multiplex PCR; TCRdb stores in-frame clones only, minus some. The sample records 17,000 or so clones, almost 90% being singletons. Sequencing input: ileal tissue. Every receptor here comes from an adult with Crohn's disease. CDR3s include the opening cysteine and the closing phenylalanine or tryptophan. The order of the fields is CDR3 length, clone size, J gene, V gene, D gene, CDR3 DNA, CDR3 protein. The D gene is left open where the match is weak. Rows may omit the clone size; those that give it use once, few, many or a size class.

len: 14; abundance: once; j_gene: TRBJ2-7; v_gene: TRBV5-1; d_gene: -; CDR3nt: TGCGCCAGCAGCTCCATCCGGAAGGAGGGCGAGCAGTACTTC; CDR3aa: CASSSIRKEGEQYF
len: 17; abundance: -; j_gene: TRBJ2-3; v_gene: TRBV19; d_gene: TRBD1; CDR3nt: TGTGCCAGTAGTGACCCGACAGGGGTGGTCCGACAAGATACGCAGTATTTT; CDR3aa: CASSDPTGVVRQDTQYF
len: 13; abundance: -; j_gene: TRBJ1-1; v_gene: TRBV18; d_gene: TRBD1; CDR3nt: TGTGCCAGCTCACCACTTACAGGGGGCGAAGCTTTCTTT; CDR3aa: CASSPLTGGEAFF
len: 14; abundance: -; j_gene: TRBJ2-6; v_gene: TRBV15; d_gene: -; CDR3nt: TGTGCCACCAGCAGAGCCACAGAGGCCAACGTCCTGACTTTC; CDR3aa: CATSRATEANVLTF
len: 15; abundance: -; j_gene: TRBJ2-1; v_gene: TRBV10-2; d_gene: TRBD1; CDR3nt: TGCGCCAGCAGTGGGACAGGGACGTCCTACAATGAGCAGTTCTTC; CDR3aa: CASSGTGTSYNEQFF
len: 15; abundance: -; j_gene: TRBJ2-2; v_gene: TRBV5-1; d_gene: TRBD2; CDR3nt: TGCGCCAGCAGCTATCTCGGGGGGGGCACCGGGGAGCTGTTTTTT; CDR3aa: CASSYLGGGTGELFF
len: 12; abundance: -; j_gene: TRBJ1-5; v_gene: TRBV19; d_gene: -; CDR3nt: TGTGCCAGTAGTCCCTCTAGCCAGCCCCAGCATTTT; CDR3aa: CASSPSSQPQHF
len: 14; abundance: -; j_gene: TRBJ2-3; v_gene: TRBV11-2; d_gene: -; CDR3nt: TGTGCCAGCAGCTTATCCAGGGTCGTAGATACGCAGTATTTT; CDR3aa: CASSLSRVVDTQYF
len: 14; abundance: -; j_gene: TRBJ2-3; v_gene: TRBV9; d_gene: -; CDR3nt: TGTGCCAGCAGCGTAAGAGGCGGCACAGATACGCAGTATTTT; CDR3aa: CASSVRGGTDTQYF
len: 14; abundance: once; j_gene: TRBJ1-1; v_gene: TRBV18; d_gene: -; CDR3nt: TGTGCCAGCTCACCAATCCCGGGGATAACTGAAGCTTTCTTT; CDR3aa: CASSPIPGITEAFF
len: 18; abundance: -; j_gene: TRBJ1-2; v_gene: TRBV15; d_gene: TRBD1; CDR3nt: TGTGCCACCAGCAGAGATCCGGGACAGGCCTTCTCGAGTTATGGCTACACCTTC; CDR3aa: CATSRDPGQAFSSYGYTF
len: 13; abundance: -; j_gene: TRBJ2-3; v_gene: TRBV2; d_gene: TRBD2; CDR3nt: TGTGCCAGCAGGGCGGGAGCTTGGGATACGCAGTATTTT; CDR3aa: CASRAGAWDTQYF
len: 14; abundance: -; j_gene: TRBJ2-7; v_gene: TRBV29-1; d_gene: TRBD1; CDR3nt: TGCAGCGCCCGCCGGGGGACAGGGGCCTACGAGCAGTACTTC; CDR3aa: CSARRGTGAYEQYF
len: 15; abundance: few; j_gene: TRBJ1-2; v_gene: TRBV28; d_gene: -; CDR3nt: TGTGCCAGCACCCTACGGTGGAGCCTTACTAGGGGCTACACCTTC; CDR3aa: CASTLRWSLTRGYTF
len: 15; abundance: -; j_gene: TRBJ1-1; v_gene: TRBV2; d_gene: TRBD1; CDR3nt: TGTGCCAGCAGGACGAGGACAGGGTCGAACACTGAAGCTTTCTTT; CDR3aa: CASRTRTGSNTEAFF
len: 14; abundance: -; j_gene: TRBJ1-1; v_gene: TRBV6-4; d_gene: -; CDR3nt: TGTGCCAGCAGTGACTCCCCAGAGAACACTGAAGCTTTCTTT; CDR3aa: CASSDSPENTEAFF
len: 14; abundance: -; j_gene: TRBJ2-2; v_gene: TRBV9; d_gene: -; CDR3nt: TGTGCCAGCAGCGTATCAGGGGACACCGGGGAGCTGTTTTTT; CDR3aa: CASSVSGDTGELFF
len: 13; abundance: few; j_gene: TRBJ1-2; v_gene: TRBV2; d_gene: TRBD1; CDR3nt: TGTGCCAGCAGTGAAGGACAGGGTCAGGGCTACACCTTC; CDR3aa: CASSEGQGQGYTF
len: 13; abundance: -; j_gene: TRBJ1-1; v_gene: TRBV28; d_gene: -; CDR3nt: TGTGCCAGCAGTTTCAGGGGCTGGAGTGAAGCTTTCTTT; CDR3aa: CASSFRGWSEAFF
len: 16; abundance: few; j_gene: TRBJ2-7; v_gene: TRBV28; d_gene: TRBD1; CDR3nt: TGTGCCAGCAGTTTAGGTCCTGGGACAGGGGTCTACGAGCAGTACTTC; CDR3aa: CASSLGPGTGVYEQYF
len: 15; abundance: -; j_gene: TRBJ1-2; v_gene: TRBV5-6; d_gene: -; CDR3nt: TGTGCCAGCAGCTTGATGGCAGGGGATATCTATGGCTACACCTTC; CDR3aa: CASSLMAGDIYGYTF
len: 13; abundance: -; j_gene: TRBJ1-2; v_gene: TRBV10-1; d_gene: -; CDR3nt: TGCGCCAGCAGTGCGGACTGGGAGAGTGGCTACACCTTC; CDR3aa: CASSADWESGYTF
len: 12; abundance: -; j_gene: TRBJ1-4; v_gene: TRBV6-5; d_gene: -; CDR3nt: TGTGCCAGCAGCCCACGGGATGAAAAACTGTTTTTT; CDR3aa: CASSPRDEKLFF
len: 14; abundance: -; j_gene: TRBJ2-1; v_gene: TRBV7-9; d_gene: -; CDR3nt: TGTGCCAGCAGCTCATGGGACAACTACAATGAGCAGTTCTTC; CDR3aa: CASSSWDNYNEQFF
len: 12; abundance: few; j_gene: TRBJ2-1; v_gene: TRBV27; d_gene: TRBD1; CDR3nt: TGTGCCAGCAGACGACCGACAGGGGAACAGTTCTTC; CDR3aa: CASRRPTGEQFF
len: 14; abundance: -; j_gene: TRBJ2-7; v_gene: TRBV7-9; d_gene: -; CDR3nt: TGTGCCAGCAGCGGTACAGGGGGGGATTACGAGCAGTACTTC; CDR3aa: CASSGTGGDYEQYF
len: 16; abundance: -; j_gene: TRBJ2-5; v_gene: TRBV10-3; d_gene: TRBD2; CDR3nt: TGTGCCATCCGAGGGGCTAGCGGGGGGTGGCAAGAGACCCAGTACTTC; CDR3aa: CAIRGASGGWQETQYF
len: 14; abundance: -; j_gene: TRBJ1-2; v_gene: TRBV7-3; d_gene: -; CDR3nt: TGTGCCAGCAGCTGCCTATGGGGGCGCTATGGCTACACCTTC; CDR3aa: CASSCLWGRYGYTF
len: 14; abundance: -; j_gene: TRBJ2-2; v_gene: TRBV30; d_gene: TRBD1; CDR3nt: TGTGCCTGGATGGAAGGGGGCCTGACCGGGGAGCTGTTTTTT; CDR3aa: CAWMEGGLTGELFF
len: 14; abundance: -; j_gene: TRBJ2-4; v_gene: TRBV25-1; d_gene: -; CDR3nt: TGTGCCAGCAGTGAATACACAGGTGGTGACATTCAGTACTTC; CDR3aa: CASSEYTGGDIQYF
len: 17; abundance: -; j_gene: TRBJ2-2; v_gene: TRBV5-1; d_gene: -; CDR3nt: TGCGCCAGCAGCCCCCTGGGGGGGCCGGGTGGCACCGGGGAGCTGTTTTTT; CDR3aa: CASSPLGGPGGTGELFF
len: 12; abundance: few; j_gene: TRBJ2-7; v_gene: TRBV2; d_gene: -; CDR3nt: TGTGCCAGCAGCGGGAGTCCCTACGAGCAGTACTTC; CDR3aa: CASSGSPYEQYF
len: 15; abundance: once; j_gene: TRBJ2-2; v_gene: TRBV6-5; d_gene: TRBD1; CDR3nt: TGTGCCAGCAGGGACAAGGGGGCGCGCACCGGGGAGCTGTTTTTT; CDR3aa: CASRDKGARTGELFF
len: 14; abundance: -; j_gene: TRBJ1-2; v_gene: TRBV18; d_gene: -; CDR3nt: TGTGCCAGCTCACCACCAGGACAGACTGGGGGCTACACCTTC; CDR3aa: CASSPPGQTGGYTF
len: 13; abundance: few; j_gene: TRBJ1-3; v_gene: TRBV14; d_gene: -; CDR3nt: TGTGCCAGCAGCCAAGACTCAGGGCAGGCCATATATTTT; CDR3aa: CASSQDSGQAIYF
len: 15; abundance: -; j_gene: TRBJ2-7; v_gene: TRBV27; d_gene: TRBD1; CDR3nt: TGTGCCAGCAGTTTCCTCGGACAGGGCCCGTACGAGCAGTACTTC; CDR3aa: CASSFLGQGPYEQYF
len: 14; abundance: -; j_gene: TRBJ2-7; v_gene: TRBV7-9; d_gene: TRBD1; CDR3nt: TGTGCCAGCAGCTTATCGACAGGGGCCTACGAGCAGTACTTC; CDR3aa: CASSLSTGAYEQYF
len: 12; abundance: -; j_gene: TRBJ2-1; v_gene: TRBV7-2; d_gene: -; CDR3nt: TGTGCCAGCAGCTTACTCGCGGGTGAGCAGTTCTTC; CDR3aa: CASSLLAGEQFF
len: 16; abundance: -; j_gene: TRBJ1-2; v_gene: TRBV28; d_gene: TRBD1; CDR3nt: TGTGCCAGCAGAGGACAGGCAGGGCAGATTAACTATGGCTACACCTTC; CDR3aa: CASRGQAGQINYGYTF
len: 15; abundance: once; j_gene: TRBJ2-7; v_gene: TRBV5-1; d_gene: -; CDR3nt: TGCGCCAGCAGCTTGGCTTCAGGTTCTACCTACGAGCAGTACTTC; CDR3aa: CASSLASGSTYEQYF
len: 17; abundance: few; j_gene: TRBJ2-5; v_gene: TRBV25-1; d_gene: TRBD1; CDR3nt: TGTGCCAGCAGTGTCCGGGACAGGGTTTTCTTAGGGGAGACCCAGTACTTC; CDR3aa: CASSVRDRVFLGETQYF
len: 15; abundance: -; j_gene: TRBJ2-7; v_gene: TRBV6-1; d_gene: TRBD2; CDR3nt: TGTGCCAGCAGTGAAATGCTAGCGGGACCCTACGAGCAGTACTTC; CDR3aa: CASSEMLAGPYEQYF
len: 16; abundance: -; j_gene: TRBJ1-1; v_gene: TRBV21-1; d_gene: -; CDR3nt: TGTGCCAGCAGCAAAGAAGGACTCAATAGGAACACTGAAGCTTTCTTT; CDR3aa: CASSKEGLNRNTEAFF
len: 13; abundance: few; j_gene: TRBJ1-1; v_gene: TRBV2; d_gene: -; CDR3nt: TGTGCCAGCGGTCTACAGGGTCACACTGAAGCTTTCTTT; CDR3aa: CASGLQGHTEAFF
len: 16; abundance: once; j_gene: TRBJ2-3; v_gene: TRBV7-8; d_gene: -; CDR3nt: TGTGCCAGCAGCAGACCGGGACTCCGTTCCACAGATACGCAGTATTTT; CDR3aa: CASSRPGLRSTDTQYF
len: 14; abundance: few; j_gene: TRBJ1-1; v_gene: TRBV5-1; d_gene: -; CDR3nt: TGCGCCAGCAGCTTGGTCGGGGGAGACACTGAAGCTTTCTTT; CDR3aa: CASSLVGGDTEAFF
len: 13; abundance: -; j_gene: TRBJ2-3; v_gene: TRBV10-3; d_gene: TRBD2; CDR3nt: TGCGGCTCCGCGCGGGAGGTTGGAGATACGCAGTATTTT; CDR3aa: CGSAREVGDTQYF
len: 14; abundance: once; j_gene: TRBJ1-1; v_gene: TRBV19; d_gene: TRBD1; CDR3nt: TGTGCCAGTAGCCGGGACAGGGTCCACACTGAAGCTTTCTTT; CDR3aa: CASSRDRVHTEAFF
len: 12; abundance: -; j_gene: TRBJ1-1; v_gene: TRBV4-2; d_gene: -; CDR3nt: TGTGCCAGCAGCCGTGTAGACACTGAAGCTTTCTTT; CDR3aa: CASSRVDTEAFF
len: 13; abundance: few; j_gene: TRBJ1-1; v_gene: TRBV6-4; d_gene: -; CDR3nt: TGTGCCAGCAGAAAGGAAGGAGGCACTGAAGCTTTCTTT; CDR3aa: CASRKEGGTEAFF
len: 15; abundance: -; j_gene: TRBJ2-1; v_gene: TRBV5-1; d_gene: TRBD1; CDR3nt: TGCGCCAGCAGCTTGGGGACAGGGAATTACAATGAGCAGTTCTTC; CDR3aa: CASSLGTGNYNEQFF
len: 15; abundance: -; j_gene: TRBJ2-7; v_gene: TRBV18; d_gene: TRBD1; CDR3nt: TGTGCCAGCTCAGTTTCCGGGACAGAGACCTACGAGCAGTACTTC; CDR3aa: CASSVSGTETYEQYF
len: 15; abundance: -; j_gene: TRBJ1-5; v_gene: TRBV19; d_gene: -; CDR3nt: TGTGCCAGTAGTATAAAGGCAGGGGGCAATCAGCCCCAGCATTTT; CDR3aa: CASSIKAGGNQPQHF
len: 14; abundance: -; j_gene: TRBJ2-7; v_gene: TRBV5-6; d_gene: -; CDR3nt: TGTGCCAGCAGCTTGTGGGCCCGGTCCTACGAGCAGTACTTC; CDR3aa: CASSLWARSYEQYF
len: 14; abundance: -; j_gene: TRBJ2-2; v_gene: TRBV6-5; d_gene: TRBD1; CDR3nt: TGTGCCAGCGGACAGGACCCGAGGACCGGGGAGCTGTTTTTT; CDR3aa: CASGQDPRTGELFF